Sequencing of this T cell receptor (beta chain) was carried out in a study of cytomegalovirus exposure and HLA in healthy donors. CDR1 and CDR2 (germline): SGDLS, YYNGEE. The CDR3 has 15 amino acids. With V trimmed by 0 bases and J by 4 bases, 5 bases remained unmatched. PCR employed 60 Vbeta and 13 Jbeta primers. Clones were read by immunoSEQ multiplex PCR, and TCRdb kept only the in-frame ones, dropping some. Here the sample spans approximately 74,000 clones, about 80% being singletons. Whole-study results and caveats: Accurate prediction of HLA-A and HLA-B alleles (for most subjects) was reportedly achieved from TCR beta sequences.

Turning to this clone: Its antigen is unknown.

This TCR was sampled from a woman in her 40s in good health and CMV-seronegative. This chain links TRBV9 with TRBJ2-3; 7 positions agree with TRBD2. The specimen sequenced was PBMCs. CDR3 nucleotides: TGTGCCAGCAGCGTAGGCGGGGGAGGCCCAGATACGCAGTATTTT. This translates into CASSVGGGGPDTQYF.